The following is a TCR beta chain sequence with its context. This clonotype has a count of ten or more. The antigen it binds to is not known. Base qualities are missing; no much larger clone stands one base away. The source of the sample is a study of HIV-infected children after antiretroviral therapy interruption (dated by TCRdb to the late 2010s). Describing the broader study: The study included eight children, four on planned treatment interruption and four on continuous treatment, and all eight had a CD4+ count above 500 and a viral load below 50 copies/ml. The interruption group had a median age of about 10 years, compared with 7 to 8 years in the continuous treatment group. Recorded exposure to EBV and CMV was present in most of the participating children. Interruption-arm samples came from week 0, week 12, end of interruption (week 24 or 48), and about 3 years after study end. In the continuous-treatment arm, samples from corresponding weeks 0, 48 and 150 were analyzed. Alongside thymic output measurements, TCR repertoires of children on planned treatment interruption were compared with TCR repertoires of children on continuous antiretroviral treatment.

Receptor libraries were prepared by 3' RACE. TCR libraries were constructed from RNA with a 3' RACE protocol that used unique molecular identifiers to correct for PCR amplification bias. Up to 12 amplicon libraries were pooled and sequenced on an Illumina MiSeq with v2 2x250 paired-end chemistry. Under the source paper's analysis protocol: Reads were processed with Decombinator for assignment of V and J genes and CDR3, and barcode-based correction of errors and PCR bias was applied. Before Gini coefficients were calculated with the R ineq package, the repertoires were subsampled to the same depth. Three approaches were used to assess CDR3 similarity: GLIPH, Hamming distance and a shared triplet metric. TCRdb trimmed public reads at Q25 via fastp, called clones via MiXCR and kept in-frame beta chains. Rows with one shared CDR3 protein collapse into an entry with the most common genes and DNA. What appears here as the V and J calls and clone size reflects TCRdb's work, not the paper's. This sample has some 15,000 distinct CDR3 sequences in its table, and less than 4% of those were observed once. The top ten clonotypes cover around 5% of the sample.

The label giving this sample's treatment or condition can be read as: PENTA 11 planned treatment interruption arm or continuous ART arm. The participants were children from the United Kingdom between 2 and 15 years old who had been on ART with at least three drugs for 24 weeks or longer. Cryopreserved PBMCs containing at least 5 million viable cells were needed, and a few candidate patients were excluded because their viable PBMC yield was low. Naive CD4+ CD45RA+ CD45RO- T cells were FACS-sorted from thawed PBMCs on a FACSAria III cell sorter. After sorting, the cells were fixed and RNA was extracted first with the RNeasy FFPE kit and then with the RNeasy Micro kit. General conclusions and limits of the study: In naive CD4+ repertoires of PTI patients, reduced CDR3 sharing between time points was observed after interruption began, whereas many sequences were found to be shared between end of interruption and 3 years later. Minor non-naive CD45RA+ populations, such as EMRA or stem memory cells, might be present among the sorted CD45RA+ naive cells. An increase in the naive CD4+ Gini coefficient was observed by the end of treatment interruption, suggesting clonal expansion, and a return to baseline was observed by 3 years. The low number of patients is a limitation and the data should be interpreted with caution.

Inclusive of the bounding cysteine and phenylalanine, the CDR3 is 17 residues long. Of all the DNA, just the CDR3 is kept, 51 bases in frame from base 1. The germline V gene gives CDR1 as SGHTA and CDR2 as FQGTGA. V lost 0 bases and J lost 4 bases, and the count of bases not matched to a germline gene is 9. In this chain, TRBV7-3 is recombined with TRBJ2-3, with 8 bases matching TRBD2. This TCR came from a child between 2 and 17 years old with HIV. The source was CD45RA+ CD4+ T cells from PBMCs, collected from a donor given antiretroviral therapy, either interrupted or continuous. In the paper's terms, the cell subset or site label means: naive CD4+ CD45RA+ CD45RO- T cells. The CDR3: CASSLTVVAGRADTQYF. The bases are TGTGCCAGCAGCTTAACGGTTGTAGCGGGGCGGGCAGATACGCAGTATTTT.